The 26 T cell receptor beta chains below were found in one sample sequenced in a study of T cell repertoires in aging, cancer and after chemotherapy. Rearranged V-D-J TRB sequences were amplified with a mixed TRB-A/B primer pool. Using its own MiXCR run on the multiplex PCR reads, TCRdb lists one record per CDR3 protein. The sample has about 550 distinct CDR3 sequences; roughly 21% are singletons. The template was genomic DNA from peripheral blood, not RNA. The sample consisted of blood. These receptors all come from a human donor with a solid tumor.

This clonotype was counted a single time. A much larger clone lies one base from this, so it may be a read error. V and J are TRBV7-2 and TRBJ2-5; D is unresolved. CDR1 and CDR2 from the germline V gene are SGHTA and FQGNSA. This CDR3 is built from 14 residues. Trimming stripped 10 bases from V and 0 bases from J, with 15 bases between. The CDR3 reads CANIPQEYQETQYF. In DNA, the CDR3 is TGTGCCAACATCCCGCAGGAGTACCAAGAGACCCAGTACTTC.

This clonotype is large within its sample. This chain links TRBV29-1 with TRBJ2-1, with D tentatively TRBD2 (6 bases). Looked up from germline, CDR1 is SQVTM and CDR2 is ANQGSEA. This CDR3 has 13 residues. CDR3 sequence reads: CSSGTQLGAEQFF. The CDR3 nucleotides are TGCAGTTCCGGGACTCAGCTTGGAGCTGAGCAGTTCTTC.

CDR3 sequence: CASILGGARYF. CDR3 DNA sequence: TGTGCCAGCATCCTCGGGGGGGCGCGATATTTT. This rearrangement joins TRBV28 to TRBJ2-3, with 8 bases aligning to TRBD2. CDR3 size: 11 residues. Germline lookup yields CDR1 MDHEN and CDR2 SYDVKM. V trimming: 7 bases; J trimming: 15 bases; junction bases outside the gene matches: 9.

In its sample, this clonotype is large. The chain has TRBV6-1 and TRBJ2-1; 13 nucleotides line up with TRBD2. The V gene's germline CDR1 is MNHNS and CDR2 SASEGT. The CDR3 totals 14 residues. Trimming at V came to 10 bases and at J to 8 bases, leaving 8 bases not matched to a gene. CDR3 sequence (DNA): TGTGCCACCACGACTAGCGGGAGGAGGTATGAGCAGTTCTTC. Translating it yields CATTTSGRRYEQFF.

The gene calls are TRBV20-1 and TRBJ1-4; D is possibly TRBD1 (5 bases). The CDR3 consists of 14 residues. The V gene's germline CDR1 is DFQATT and CDR2 SNEGSKA (reference sequence). V lost 1 base, J lost 7 bases, and 13 bases lay in between. DNA for the CDR3: TGCAGTGCTAGAGGTGGGGGGGGTAGTGAAAAACTGTTTTTT. This encodes CSARGGGGSEKLFF.

By share, this clonotype counts as large (0.1 to 1%). The rearrangement uses TRBV7-9 and TRBJ2-1, with 10 bases that match TRBD1. The ends lost 7 bases at V and 2 bases at J; junction bases unmatched: 5. There are 15 residues in the CDR3. Germline CDR1 and CDR2: SEHNR and FQNEAQ (reference sequence). The CDR3 region is CASTSGTGAYNEQFF. CDR3 sequence (DNA): TGTGCCAGCACCTCCGGGACAGGGGCCTACAATGAGCAGTTCTTC.

This sequence joins TRBV23-1 and TRBJ2-2; D not resolved. TRBV23-1 counts as an open reading frame of uncertain function. The CDR3 is made up of 17 amino acids. V was trimmed by 2 bases and J by 3 bases, leaving 16 bases between them. The chain's CDR3 is CASSQRLKPPDTGELFF. In DNA, the CDR3 is TGCGCCAGCAGTCAAAGGCTGAAACCCCCCGACACCGGGGAGCTGTTTTTT.

The genes are TRBV10-1 and TRBJ2-2; the match to TRBD1 covers 9 bases. With V trimmed by 0 bases and J by 3 bases, 17 bases remained unmatched. Germline CDR1 and CDR2: WNHNN and SYGVQD (reference sequence). There are 21 residues in the CDR3. The CDR3 coding sequence is TGCGCCAGCAGTGAGTCGACGACCTTGACAGGGGGGTTAGTGGACACCGGGGAGCTGTTTTTT. Amino acid sequence: CASSESTTLTGGLVDTGELFF.

The genes are TRBV12-3 or TRBV12-4 and TRBJ2-1, with D hard to call. The CDR3 spans 15 residues. Trimming stripped 6 bases from V and 7 bases from J, with 19 bases between. The chain's CDR3 is CASRVRASIINEQFF. The CDR3 DNA sequence: TGTGCCAGCAGAGTTAGGGCCTCCATTATTAATGAGCAGTTCTTC.

The chain uses TRBV12-5 and TRBJ2-1, with a weak D call TRBD2 (6 bases). This CDR3 contains 16 residues. Germline CDR1 reads LGHNT; CDR2 reads FRNRAP. V lost 7 bases and J 2 bases, leaving 18 bases between the germline ends. This chain's CDR3 is CASAYELAAPYNEQFF. The DNA for the CDR3 is TGTGCTAGTGCCTATGAATTAGCGGCGCCCTACAATGAGCAGTTCTTC.

The V and J genes are TRBV5-4 and TRBJ1-3; a possible D gene is TRBD1 (6 bases). This CDR3 has 15 residues. Per the germline V gene, CDR1 is SGHNT and CDR2 is YYREEE (reference sequence). For the CDR3, the DNA is TGTGCAGTCTCCGTTGGGCGGGGGCCTGGAAACACCATATATTTT. It codes for CAVSVGRGPGNTIYF. Filled out from reference TRBV5-4 and TRBJ1-3, the complete variable domain reads ETGVTQSPTHLIKTRGQQVTLRCSSQSGHNTVSWYQQALGQGPQFIFQYYREEENGRGNFPPRFSGLQFPNYSSELNVNALELDDSALYLCAVSVGRGPGNTIYFGEGSWLTVV.

In its sample, this clonotype ranks as large (0.1 to 1%). V gene TRBV27 combines with J gene TRBJ2-7; 9 bases are shared with TRBD1. The CDR3 is 13 amino acids. The V and J ends lost 3 bases and 3 bases, in that order; junction bases with no gene match: 0. CDR1 and CDR2 (germline): MNHEY, SMNVEV (reference sequence). In DNA, the CDR3 is TGTGCCAGCAGTTTGACAGGGGGCTACGAGCAGTACGTC. As protein: CASSLTGGYEQYV.

A note on this clonotype: Just one base apart from a much larger clone, this may be a read error. The V and J genes are TRBV11-2 and TRBJ2-4; tentatively, D is TRBD1 or TRBD2 (5 bases each). V lost 5 bases, J lost 1 base, and 12 bases lay in between. The CDR3 extends over 15 amino acids. Germline V lookup: CDR1 SGHAT, CDR2 FQNNGV. CDR3 sequence reads: CASSPFGGAKNIQYF. The CDR3 bases are TGTGCCAGCAGCCCATTTGGGGGTGCCAAAAACATTCAGTACTTC.

This chain uses TRBV9 with TRBJ2-3; 10 nucleotides agree with TRBD2. The CDR3 is 16 amino acids. The germline V gene has CDR1 SGDLS and CDR2 YYNGEE. V gave up 4 bases and J gave up 2 bases; unmatched junction bases: 7. The CDR3 DNA follows: TGTGCCAGCAGCCTAGCGGGAGTCCGAGTCACAGATACGCAGTATTTT. Protein product: CASSLAGVRVTDTQYF.

This clonotype is classed as medium-sized (0.01 to 0.1%). The V call is TRBV7-2, the J call TRBJ1-4, with a possible D match to TRBD1 (5 bases). Germline V gives CDR1 SGHTA, CDR2 FQGNSA. V dropped 5 bases and J dropped 8 bases, with 12 bases sitting between them. The CDR3 has 13 amino acids. CDR3 loop: CASSEGRDEKLFF. For the CDR3, the DNA is TGTGCCAGCAGCGAGGGACGGGACGAAAAACTGTTTTTT.

The chain carries TRBV12-5 and TRBJ2-1; 8 nucleotides align to TRBD1. With 2 bases clipped from V and 8 bases from J, the junction kept 8 bases outside the gene matches. This CDR3 region has 15 residues. Germline-derived CDR1 and CDR2 are LGHNT and FRNRAP. CDR3: CASGLWPSTGDEQFF. As DNA, the CDR3 is TGTGCTAGTGGTTTGTGGCCATCGACAGGGGATGAGCAGTTCTTC.

Judged by abundance, this clonotype is large. The chain joins TRBV19 to TRBJ1-5, with a tentative D call TRBD1 (6 bases). Between the trimmed V and J ends, which lost 5 bases and 4 bases, there was a span of 9 bases. CDR3 length: 13 amino acids. In germline, CDR1 is LNHDA, CDR2 SQIVND (reference sequence). The DNA for the CDR3 is TGTGCCAGTAGTTACAGGGAGAATCAGCCCCAGCATTTT. This sequence encodes CASSYRENQPQHF.

Within the sample, this clonotype is large. In DNA, the CDR3 is TGTGCCAGCAGTCGAGACCGGCAGCAGTATTTT. This gives the protein CASSRDRQQYF. The chain has TRBV6-1 and TRBJ2-3; D remains unclear. The CDR3 totals 11 residues. Germline V CDR1 and CDR2: MNHNS, SASEGT. V lost 5 bases to trimming and J lost 11 bases, with 11 bases between them.

A remark on this clonotype: The junction shows a germline mismatch at one end, possibly a read error. The chain carries TRBV5-1 and TRBJ1-2; 7 bases match TRBD1. This CDR3 contains 16 residues. Germline-derived CDR1 and CDR2 are SGHRS and YFSETQ. CDR3 coding DNA: TGCGCCAGCAGCTTGGCTAAAGGGGGCGTAGGCTATGGCTACACCTTT. Its protein is CASSLAKGGVGYGYTF.

This clonotype was counted a few times. The J gene is TRBJ2-2, the V gene TRBV12-3 or TRBV12-4; tentative D call: TRBD1 (6 bases). The CDR3 runs to 14 residues. The V end lost 3 bases, the J end lost 5 bases, and 10 bases lay between the germline ends. CDR3 coding DNA: TGTGCCAGCAGTTTCAGGGGTTGGACCGGGGAGCTGTTTTTT. It translates to CASSFRGWTGELFF.

CDR3 coding DNA: TGCAGTGCTAGAGTATTCGGCGGGAGGGCCCGGGGGGGCCAAGAGACCCAGTACTTC. Its protein product is CSARVFGGRARGGQETQYF. V gene TRBV20-1 combines with J gene TRBJ2-5, with 9 bases that match TRBD2. The CDR3 is 19 amino acids. CDR1 and CDR2 from the germline V gene are DFQATT and SNEGSKA (reference sequence). With 1 base clipped from V and 1 base from J, the junction kept 16 bases outside the gene matches.

CDR3: CASSIFRDSNQPQHF. CDR3 nucleotide sequence: TGTGCCAGCAGTATTTTCAGGGATTCCAATCAGCCCCAGCATTTT. The V and J genes are TRBV28 and TRBJ1-5, with D perhaps matching TRBD1 (5 bases). The CDR3 length is 15 residues. Trimming left V 5 bases short and J 3 bases short, with 14 bases between. Germline CDR1 MDHEN, CDR2 SYDVKM.

This chain links TRBV20-1 with TRBJ2-1, with D hard to call. Trimming left V 3 bases short and J 8 bases short, with 11 bases between. The CDR3 length is 12 residues. Germline-derived CDR1 and CDR2 are DFQATT and SNEGSKA (reference sequence). CDR3 DNA: TGCAGTGCTAGCGATCAAGAGGATGAGCAGTTCTTC. This encodes CSASDQEDEQFF.

This clonotype is classed as medium-sized. J is TRBJ2-2 and V is TRBV29-1, with 7 nucleotides matching TRBD1. V shed 1 base, J shed 7 bases, and the junction held 9 bases outside the gene matches. The V gene's germline CDR1 is SQVTM and CDR2 ANQGSEA. The CDR3 consists of 15 residues. CDR3 amino acids: CSVEGWLGGDGELFF. CDR3 coding DNA: TGCAGCGTTGAAGGGTGGTTAGGGGGCGACGGGGAGCTGTTTTTT.

This sequence joins TRBV9 and TRBJ2-3; D uncertain. The CDR3 is made up of 13 amino acids. With 0 bases removed from V and 4 bases from J, the gap between germline ends came to 6 bases. Germline CDR1 SGDLS, CDR2 YYNGEE. The CDR3 is CASSVEGPDTQYF. The CDR3 DNA reads as TGTGCCAGCAGCGTAGAAGGGCCAGATACGCAGTATTTT.

A word on this clonotype: Given a much more abundant clone one base away, this may be a read error. The rearrangement links TRBV7-3 to TRBJ2-7; a weak D match, TRBD2 (6 bases). The CDR3 is 15 residues long. Germline loops: CDR1 SGHTA, CDR2 FQGTGA. V was trimmed by 4 bases and J by 7 bases, leaving 20 bases between them. CDR3 protein: CASSSKEGKGREQYF. The CDR3, as DNA: TGTGCCAGCAGCTCTAAGGAGGGGAAGGGCCGGGAGCAGTACTTC.